A single T cell receptor (beta chain) is shown here with its context. These data belong to a study of T cells in Graves' hyperthyroidism and ophthalmopathy. The investigators amplified TCR beta CDR3 regions from RNA transcripts. The HTBI primer set served for first-round RT-PCR of the TCR CDR3. TCRdb re-called the multiplex PCR reads with MiXCR, one entry per CDR3 protein. The sample shows a few hundred thousand distinct CDR3 sequences, over 15% of them seen only once. This TCR was sampled from an older woman with Graves' ophthalmopathy. Sequencing input: blood.

CDR3 region: CASSFGSGELFF. The CDR3, as DNA: TGTGCCAGCAGCTTTGGGAGCGGGGAGCTGTTTTTT. This chain links TRBV5-6 with TRBJ2-2; possible D gene TRBD2, 5 bases. Germline V gives CDR1 SGHDT, CDR2 YYEEEE. V lost 2 bases and J lost 7, with 6 bases in between. The CDR3 covers 12 residues.